This T cell receptor (beta chain) appears in the sequencing data of a study of CD8+CD57+ T cells in acquired aplastic anemia. Background on the study: Sorted CD4+ and CD8+ cells yielded about 3.1 ug of DNA on average. Whole-study findings and limits: Some 31 sequences, all CD8+ CDR3, were shared between patients and controls.

This CDR3 has 11 amino acids. Germline V gene lookup returns CDR1 MNHNS and CDR2 SASEGT. Trimming shortened V by 2 bases and J by 9 bases, and 5 bases separated the two germline ends. As to this clonotype: Its antigen is unidentified.

Genomic DNA acted as the template from which TCR beta VDJ combination and CDR3 sequence profiling were carried out. TCRdb processed the reads anew with MiXCR; each CDR3 protein has one entry. The table has under 200,000 distinct CDR3 sequences, about 64% seen once. Sequenced material: sorted CD4+, CD8+, or CD8+CD57+ T cells (not recorded which) from PBMCs. V gene TRBV6-1 combines with J gene TRBJ1-5; D remains ambiguous. The sequence was collected from a human donor with severe aplastic anemia or a healthy control (not recorded which). The CDR3 DNA reads TGTGCCAGCAGTGAATATGTGCCCCAGCATTTT. Amino acids: CASSEYVPQHF.